Below are 16 T cell receptor beta chains sequenced from a single sample in a study of T cells in Graves' hyperthyroidism and ophthalmopathy. Amplification of TCR beta CDR3 regions was performed using RNA transcripts as template. HTBI primers were the set used in a first-round RT-PCR of the TCR CDR3. MiXCR, run by TCRdb on the multiplex PCR reads, gives a single entry per CDR3 protein. The repertoire holds about 380,000 distinct CDR3 sequences, about a fifth seen once, with 40% in the top ten. The material sequenced was blood. Source of these receptors: a man in his late teens or twenties with Graves' ophthalmopathy.

This clonotype was found a few times. This chain links TRBV19 with TRBJ1-1; D remains unclear. Germline V CDR1 and CDR2: LNHDA, SQIVND (reference sequence). The CDR3 is 14 residues long. Trimming took 1 base from V and 1 from J, leaving 7 bases between them. The CDR3 sequence is CASSIGMQNTEAFF. The CDR3, as DNA: TGTGCCAGTAGTATAGGGATGCAGAACACTGAAGCTTTCTTT.

At least ten counts were recorded for this clonotype. This chain connects TRBV20-1 to TRBJ1-1; 8 positions agree with TRBD1. Trimming took 5 bases from V and 1 from J; bases not matched to a gene: 9. The CDR3 loop spans 15 amino acids. In germline, CDR1 is DFQATT, CDR2 SNEGSKA (reference sequence). The CDR3 DNA follows: TGCAGTGCTCCTGACAGGGACAGGTCGAACACTGAAGCTTTCTTT. Amino acids: CSAPDRDRSNTEAFF.

At least ten counts were recorded for this clonotype. The chain uses TRBV11-2 and TRBJ1-2; the match to TRBD1 covers 8 bases. Germline CDR1 is SGHAT and CDR2 is FQNNGV. V gave up 6 bases and J gave up 5 bases; unmatched junction bases: 8. This CDR3 comprises 14 residues. CDR3: CASRRTGTGYGYTF. In DNA, the CDR3 is TGTGCCAGCAGGCGAACCGGGACAGGTTATGGCTACACCTTC.

This clonotype was observed at least ten times. The rearrangement uses TRBV20-1 and TRBJ1-1, with D possibly TRBD1 on 6 matching bases. The CDR3 sequence is 11 residues long. Looked up from germline, CDR1 is DFQATT and CDR2 is SNEGSKA (reference sequence). The V end was cut by 0 bases, the J end by 9 bases, with 8 bases between. The CDR3 loop reads CSARDRGQAFF. The CDR3 bases are TGCAGTGCTAGAGACAGGGGTCAAGCTTTCTTT.

Regarding this clonotype: A much larger clone lies a single base off, so this may be a read error. The chain uses TRBV6-1 and TRBJ2-3, with 10 bases matching TRBD2. Trimming cost V 0 bases and J 6 bases; bases outside gene matches: 6. There are 16 residues in the CDR3. Germline CDR1 is MNHNS and CDR2 is SASEGT. The CDR3 protein is CASSEAASGSLDTQYF. In DNA form, the CDR3 reads TGTGCCAGCAGTGAAGCGGCTAGCGGGAGTCTGGATACGCAGTATTTT.

This clonotype was seen a few times. This rearrangement joins TRBV7-2 to TRBJ1-2, with D unresolved. CDR3 size: 14 residues. The ends were cut back, 5 bases at V and 2 bases at J, with 12 bases in the middle. Germline assignment: CDR1 SGHTA and CDR2 FQGNSA. CDR3 sequence: CASSLLGVNYGYTF. The CDR3 DNA is TGTGCCAGCAGCCTCCTCGGGGTCAACTATGGCTACACCTTC.

The rearrangement uses TRBV13 and TRBJ2-7, with D tentatively TRBD2 (5 bases). Trimming took off 0 bases at V and 1 base at J, with 13 bases between the two ends. The germline V gene has CDR1 PRHDT and CDR2 FYEKMQ (reference sequence). The CDR3 loop spans 16 amino acids. The CDR3 region is CASSLGRWAGSYEQYF. The DNA of the CDR3 is TGTGCCAGCAGCTTAGGCCGGTGGGCGGGTTCCTACGAGCAGTACTTC.

This clonotype occurred a few times. Sequence at one end of the junction differs from germline and may be a read error. V is TRBV2 and J is TRBJ2-1; no firm D call. In germline, CDR1 is SNHLY, CDR2 FYNNEI. The CDR3 spans 10 residues. DNA of the CDR3: TGTGCCAGCAGCTCTTTTAGATTGAGGTTC. Amino acids: CASSSFRLRF.

This clonotype has a handful of counts. This chain links TRBV9 with TRBJ2-1, with D tentatively TRBD2 (5 bases). V lost 0 bases, J lost 0 bases, and 7 bases lay in between. Germline-derived CDR1 and CDR2 are SGDLS and YYNGEE. The length of the CDR3 is 15 residues. The DNA of the CDR3 is TGTGCCAGCAGCGTAGTTGGGAGCTCCTACAATGAGCAGTTCTTC. It encodes CASSVVGSSYNEQFF.

The table lists this clonotype with many counts. The chain combines TRBV11-2 with TRBJ2-2, with D unclear. Germline lookup yields CDR1 SGHAT and CDR2 FQNNGV. CDR3 length: 15 amino acids. The V gene lost 5 bases and the J gene lost 6 bases, with 16 bases spanning the gap. The CDR3 here is CASSPQGKRAGELFF. In DNA, the CDR3 is TGTGCCAGCAGCCCCCAAGGGAAGCGAGCCGGGGAGCTGTTTTTT.

This clonotype was seen once. The chain has TRBV6-1 and TRBJ2-7; TRBD1 agrees at 7 bases. The V gene end was trimmed by 6 bases and the J gene end by 6 bases; junction bases not matched to a gene: 8. This CDR3 is built from 13 residues. Germline V CDR1 and CDR2: MNHNS, SASEGT. The CDR3 coding sequence is TGTGCCAGCAGCGTACAGGGGTACGGCGAGCAGTACTTC. Translating gives CASSVQGYGEQYF.

This clonotype was counted many times. V usage is TRBV11-2 and J usage is TRBJ1-1; 8 nucleotides match TRBD1. The germline CDR1 and CDR2 sequences are SGHAT and FQNNGV. V lost 0 bases and J lost 1; bases outside the gene matches: 13. The CDR3 runs 19 residues. CDR3 residues: CASSLDGAGWQGANTEAFF. CDR3 nucleotides: TGTGCCAGCAGCTTAGATGGGGCGGGCTGGCAGGGGGCGAACACTGAAGCTTTCTTT.

This clonotype was detected only a few times. A much larger clone is a single base away; this may be a read error. The V and J genes are TRBV7-2 and TRBJ2-3; D unclear. The better agreement between TRBJ1-5 and the DNA end casts doubt on the J call. The CDR3 has 11 amino acids. Germline V gives CDR1 SGHTA, CDR2 FQGNSA. In DNA form, the CDR3 reads TGTGCCAGCAGTGCACAAGATACGCAGCATTTT. Its protein product is CASSAQDTQHF.

This rearrangement joins TRBV20-1 to TRBJ2-1; TRBD1 is a possible D gene (6 bases). The V gene lost 4 bases and the J gene lost 2 bases, with 12 bases spanning the gap. This CDR3 spans 14 amino acids. Germline values: CDR1 DFQATT, CDR2 SNEGSKA (reference sequence). CDR3 DNA sequence: TGCAGTGCTACAGGGGCAGGGGCCTACAATGAGCAGTTCTTC. This codes for CSATGAGAYNEQFF.

The CDR3 loop reads CASSLAGTNYEQYF. The CDR3 DNA reads as TGTGCCAGCAGCTTAGCAGGGACAAACTACGAGCAGTACTTC. The V and J genes are TRBV7-2 and TRBJ2-7; TRBD1 might be the D (6 bases). Trimming removed 0 bases at V and 3 bases at J, with 9 bases between. Germline values: CDR1 SGHTA, CDR2 FQGNSA. The CDR3 covers 14 residues.

The chain has TRBV12-3 or TRBV12-4 and TRBJ1-6, with 8 nucleotides matching TRBD1. This CDR3 is 16 amino acids long. V lost 2 bases to trimming and J lost 4 bases; unmatched junction nucleotides: 4. The CDR3: CASSLFTGGYNSPLHF. CDR3 coding DNA: TGTGCCAGCAGTTTATTCACAGGGGGATATAATTCACCCCTCCACTTT.